Each of the 20 T cell receptor beta chains below was sequenced from the same sample in a study of shared clonotypes between healthy human individuals. The data were produced by immunoSEQ multiplex PCR, yet TCRdb's version contains in-frame clones alone and is incomplete. The sample has around 1,000,000 clones; roughly 77% are singletons. Sequencing was performed on memory CD4+ T cells from PBMCs. Subset described: CD45RA-negative fraction. These receptors originate from a man between 18 and 29 years old in good health. Some clones in this sample may be carry-over from other donors' samples.

The V call is TRBV7-9, the J call TRBJ2-2; D remains ambiguous. Trimming pared 0 bases from V and 6 bases from J, leaving 17 bases between. Germline values: CDR1 SEHNR, CDR2 FQNEAQ (reference sequence). The CDR3 has 17 residues. The CDR3 DNA is TGTGCCAGCAGCTTAGCAACTATCGGCCGGACGTCCGGGGAGCTGTTTTTT. Amino acid sequence: CASSLATIGRTSGELFF.

This chain joins TRBV5-1 and TRBJ2-1; TRBD2 matches 13 bases. V lost 2 bases and J lost 10; bases outside the gene matches: 6. CDR1 is SGHRS and CDR2 is YFSETQ in the germline V gene. The CDR3 consists of 15 residues. CDR3 sequence reads: CASSLLAGGPGEQFF. The CDR3 coding sequence is TGCGCCAGCAGCTTACTAGCGGGAGGGCCCGGGGAGCAGTTCTTC.

The CDR3 nucleotides read TGCGCCAGCAGCCGTCTCCGGGACACCTCTAGCGGGCAGTACTTC. Its protein is CASSRLRDTSSGQYF. The rearrangement links TRBV4-3 to TRBJ2-7; D possibly corresponds to TRBD2 (7 bases). Looked up from germline, CDR1 is LGHNA and CDR2 is YSLEER. V lost 4 bases and J lost 9, with 22 bases in between. This CDR3 is built from 15 residues.

This clone occurred a few times. The rearrangement joins TRBV28 to TRBJ2-1; 9 nucleotides line up with TRBD1. This CDR3 is 14 amino acids long. Looked up from germline, CDR1 is MDHEN and CDR2 is SYDVKM. The ends lost 3 bases at V and 9 bases at J; junction bases unmatched: 6. CDR3 bases: TGTGCCAGCAGTTTGACAGGGGGTTGGGGTGAGCAGTTCTTC. Amino acids: CASSLTGGWGEQFF.

This clone is a singleton in its sample. The gene calls are TRBV18 and TRBJ2-5, with D perhaps matching TRBD1 (6 bases). The germline V gene encodes CDR1 KGHSH and CDR2 LQKENI. The V and J ends lost 2 bases and 5 bases respectively, with 9 bases between them. The CDR3 is 13 amino acids. DNA of the CDR3: TGTGCCAGCTCACCATCAGGGGTGGAGACCCAGTACTTC. Translated: CASSPSGVETQYF.

CDR3 coding DNA: TGTGCCAGCAGTTCCCAGGGACAGGGCCACGAGCAGTACTTC. Translating gives CASSSQGQGHEQYF. The chain carries TRBV6-6 and TRBJ2-7; 9 bases line up with TRBD1. The CDR3 covers 14 residues. V gave up 4 bases and J gave up 5 bases; unmatched junction bases: 6. The germline V gene encodes CDR1 MNHNY and CDR2 SVGAGI (reference sequence).

This rearrangement joins TRBV10-3 to TRBJ2-1; perhaps TRBD2 as D (5 bases). Deletions cut 10 bases from V and 9 bases from J, with 16 bases between. Germline CDR1 and CDR2: ENHRY and SYGVKD. This CDR3 comprises 12 residues. The CDR3: CATSEEVLEQFF. The CDR3 nucleotides read TGTGCCACCTCCGAGGAGGTTCTTGAGCAGTTCTTC.

The chain employs TRBV9 and TRBJ2-1; TRBD2 matches at 10 bases. Trimming at V came to 3 bases and at J to 9 bases, leaving 9 bases not matched to a gene. CDR1 SGDLS and CDR2 YYNGEE come from the germline V gene. CDR3 length: 15 amino acids. Written as DNA, the CDR3 is TGTGCCAGCAGCGGGCAAGCGGGAGGGCCAGGTGAGCAGTTCTTC. Protein sequence: CASSGQAGGPGEQFF.

The rearrangement links TRBV5-4 to TRBJ1-1; unclear D gene. The germline gives CDR1 SGHNT, CDR2 YYREEE (reference sequence). V was clipped by 6 bases and J by 1 base, with 16 bases between them. The CDR3 covers 15 residues. The CDR3 DNA reads TGTGCCAGCACAAGCCCTAGGACGGGGAACACTGAAGCTTTCTTT. Translation gives CASTSPRTGNTEAFF. Complete variable domain (other parts from reference TRBV5-4 and TRBJ1-1): ETGVTQSPTHLIKTRGQQVTLRCSSQSGHNTVSWYQQALGQGPQFIFQYYREEENGRGNFPPRFSGLQFPNYSSELNVNALELDDSALYLCASTSPRTGNTEAFFGQGTRLTVV.

The CDR3 loop is CASRAPGTANTEAFF. CDR3 sequence (DNA): TGCGCCAGCAGAGCTCCCGGGACAGCCAACACTGAAGCTTTCTTT. The chain links TRBV10-2 to TRBJ1-1; 7 nucleotides agree with TRBD1. With 6 bases clipped from V and 2 bases from J, the junction kept 9 bases outside the gene matches. The CDR3 consists of 15 residues. In germline, CDR1 is WSHSY, CDR2 SAAADI.

The rearrangement joins TRBV19 to TRBJ1-1, with D unresolved. In germline, CDR1 is LNHDA, CDR2 SQIVND (reference sequence). The CDR3 consists of 14 residues. Trimming removed 3 bases at V and 1 base at J, with 9 bases between. The CDR3 region is CASSIFPRNTEAFF. DNA for the CDR3: TGTGCCAGTAGTATCTTCCCCCGGAACACTGAAGCTTTCTTT.

The V gene is TRBV2, the J gene TRBJ2-7; 8 nucleotides agree with TRBD2. This CDR3 spans 16 amino acids. Losses at the gene ends were 6 bases for V and 5 bases for J; bases not matched to a gene: 15. Looked up from germline, CDR1 is SNHLY and CDR2 is FYNNEI. CDR3 DNA: TGTGCCAGCAGCGGTACTCGGAGCGGGAGTGGCAACGAGCAGTACTTC. This encodes CASSGTRSGSGNEQYF.

The chain uses TRBV29-1 and TRBJ2-2; TRBD1 might be the D (6 bases). CDR1 and CDR2 (germline): SQVTM, ANQGSEA. This CDR3 has 13 amino acids. V lost 5 bases, J lost 7 bases, and 14 bases lay in between. The CDR3 spells CSVSGATGGELFF. Written as DNA, the CDR3 is TGCAGCGTTTCAGGGGCGACCGGCGGGGAGCTGTTTTTT.

The chain joins TRBV18 to TRBJ1-2; D gene uncertain. CDR3 length: 19 residues. Germline V gives CDR1 KGHSH, CDR2 LQKENI. V was shortened by 3 bases and J by 8 bases, with 31 bases between the two germline ends. CDR3 coding DNA: TGTGCCAGCTCACCGCCTACCAGCCCCCCCCGGCAAAACGCGGGGGGCTACACCTTC. This gives the protein CASSPPTSPPRQNAGGYTF.

The chain is built from TRBV28 and TRBJ1-2; 8 nucleotides align to TRBD1. Germline V gene lookup returns CDR1 MDHEN and CDR2 SYDVKM. The J segment lost 4 bases and the V segment lost 3 bases, leaving 4 bases of the junction unmatched. CDR3 length: 14 residues. The CDR3 loop reads CASSFGTGLYGYTF. CDR3 bases: TGTGCCAGCAGTTTCGGGACAGGCCTCTATGGCTACACCTTC.

This chain joins TRBV9 and TRBJ2-7; D assignment may be TRBD1 or TRBD2 (5 bases each). Germline assignment: CDR1 SGDLS and CDR2 YYNGEE. V shed 0 bases and J shed 6 bases, with 7 bases lying between them. The CDR3 is made up of 12 amino acids. The CDR3 loop reads CASSVGDGEQYF. CDR3 sequence (DNA): TGTGCCAGCAGCGTAGGGGACGGCGAGCAGTACTTC.

The chain uses TRBV6-6 and TRBJ1-2; 7 bases map to TRBD1. V dropped 6 bases and J dropped 4; count of bases not matched to a gene: 5. Per the germline V gene, CDR1 is MNHNY and CDR2 is SVGAGI (reference sequence). The CDR3 has 13 residues. This CDR3 reads CASSKDRAYGYTF. The CDR3 DNA sequence: TGTGCCAGCAGCAAAGACAGGGCCTATGGCTACACCTTC.

The chain combines TRBV16 with TRBJ1-2, with TRBD1 matching 7 bases. The length of the CDR3 is 12 residues. Germline CDR1 reads KGHSY; CDR2 reads FQNENV. Germline trimming cut 4 bases from V and 6 bases from J; bases unmatched to any gene: 2. DNA for the CDR3: TGTGCCAGCAGCCCGACAGGGAATGGCTACACCTTC. Protein sequence: CASSPTGNGYTF.

This clone was recorded once. The gene calls are TRBV2 and TRBJ2-2, with a tentative D call TRBD2 (5 bases). Between the trimmed V and J ends, which lost 8 bases and 7 bases, there was a span of 20 bases. Germline CDR1 is SNHLY and CDR2 is FYNNEI. The CDR3 length is 15 residues. The CDR3: CASQVDSRKGGELFF. The DNA for the CDR3 is TGTGCCAGCCAAGTGGACTCAAGGAAGGGCGGGGAGCTGTTTTTT.

This clone was observed a handful of times. The chain joins TRBV27 to TRBJ1-2; tentative D call: TRBD1 (5 bases). CDR3 length: 13 amino acids. V lost 3 bases, J lost 5 bases, and 10 bases lay in between. Germline V gene lookup returns CDR1 MNHEY and CDR2 SMNVEV (reference sequence). Here the CDR3 DNA reads TGTGCCAGCAGTTTCAGGGCGGATTATGGCTACACCTTC. This encodes CASSFRADYGYTF.